These 24 T cell receptor beta chains were all obtained from the same sample, sequenced in a study of early T cells in non-severe SARS-CoV-2 infection. TCRdb processed the 5' RACE reads anew with MiXCR; each CDR3 protein has one entry. The sample records 80,000 to 100,000 distinct CDR3 sequences, over 13% being singletons. Sequenced: whole blood. These receptors were taken from an adult who was a healthcare worker with PCR-confirmed SARS-CoV-2 infection or an uninfected control (not recorded which).

In its sample, this clonotype was seen many times. The chain uses TRBV12-3 or TRBV12-4 and TRBJ2-1; either TRBD1 or TRBD2 may supply D (5 bases each). V lost 6 bases and J lost 5, with 17 bases in between. The CDR3 extends over 15 amino acids. In DNA form, the CDR3 reads TGTGCCAGCAGCCCCAGGGAGAGGCCCGACAATGAGCAGTTCTTC. The encoded protein is CASSPRERPDNEQFF.

This clonotype was detected a few times. The V call is TRBV7-2, the J call TRBJ2-7; 8 bases map to TRBD1. Germline V gives CDR1 SGHTA, CDR2 FQGNSA. Trimming removed 7 bases from V and 2 bases from J; junction bases left unmatched: 7. CDR3 length equals 14 residues. CDR3 sequence: CASTPGGGTYEQYF. CDR3 DNA sequence: TGTGCCAGCACCCCAGGGGGCGGTACCTACGAGCAGTACTTC. Full variable domain (rest looked up from reference TRBV7-2 and TRBJ2-7): GAGVSQSPSNKVTEKGKDVELRCDPISGHTALYWYRQSLGQGLEFLIYFQGNSAPDKSGLPSDRFSAERTGGSVSTLTIQRTQQEDSAVYLCASTPGGGTYEQYFGPGTRLTVT.

The chain links TRBV11-2 to TRBJ1-1, with D maybe TRBD1 (6 bases). Trimming shortened V by 5 bases and J by 2 bases, and 15 bases separated the two germline ends. The germline V gene encodes CDR1 SGHAT and CDR2 FQNNGV. There are 15 residues in the CDR3. This CDR3 reads CASSPALTGNTEAFF. CDR3 bases: TGTGCCAGCAGCCCGGCCTTGACAGGCAACACTGAAGCTTTCTTT.

This sequence joins TRBV20-1 and TRBJ1-2; a weak D match, TRBD1 (6 bases). Trimming pared 3 bases from V and 3 bases from J, leaving 14 bases between. The CDR3 totals 14 residues. Germline V gene lookup returns CDR1 DFQATT and CDR2 SNEGSKA (reference sequence). CDR3 residues: CSASAGTRDYGYTF. In nucleotides, the CDR3 is TGCAGTGCTAGCGCCGGGACAAGAGACTATGGCTACACCTTC.

The V call is TRBV29-1, the J call TRBJ2-7; D gene ambiguous. The CDR3 loop spans 12 amino acids. Germline-derived CDR1 and CDR2 are SQVTM and ANQGSEA. V lost 5 bases and J 2 bases, leaving 10 bases between the germline ends. In DNA, the CDR3 is TGCAGCGTTAAACAGACAACCTACGAGCAGTACTTC. Amino acids: CSVKQTTYEQYF.

This clonotype was recorded a few times. V usage is TRBV5-1 and J usage is TRBJ2-7; 7 bases are shared with TRBD2. CDR3 length: 14 amino acids. With 0 bases clipped from V and 2 bases from J, the junction kept 2 bases outside the gene matches. Looked up from germline, CDR1 is SGHRS and CDR2 is YFSETQ. The CDR3 DNA follows: TGCGCCAGCAGCTTGGGGGCGGGAGCCTACGAGCAGTACTTC. This gives the protein CASSLGAGAYEQYF.

This clonotype was recorded a few times. The chain employs TRBV20-1 and TRBJ2-7, with 14 nucleotides matching TRBD2. Germline trimming cut 5 bases from V and 8 bases from J; bases unmatched to any gene: 8. Germline-derived CDR1 and CDR2 are DFQATT and SNEGSKA (reference sequence). This CDR3 has 14 amino acids. The CDR3 sequence: CSASPGLAGVQQYF. CDR3 DNA: TGCAGTGCTTCTCCGGGACTAGCGGGAGTACAGCAGTACTTC.

Ten or more counts support this clonotype. The rearrangement uses TRBV29-1 and TRBJ2-5; 7 nucleotides match TRBD1. Germline CDR1 SQVTM, CDR2 ANQGSEA. The J segment lost 2 bases and the V segment lost 4 bases, leaving 10 bases of the junction unmatched. This CDR3 has 15 residues. The CDR3 sequence is CSVGPFWGQQETQYF. The CDR3 bases are TGCAGCGTTGGGCCGTTTTGGGGACAGCAAGAGACCCAGTACTTC.

The V call is TRBV20-1, the J call TRBJ2-5, with a tentative D call TRBD2 (5 bases). V shed 3 bases and J shed 2 bases, with 13 bases lying between them. The CDR3 runs to 14 residues. Germline V gene sequence: CDR1 DFQATT, CDR2 SNEGSKA (reference sequence). CDR3 coding DNA: TGCAGTGCTAGGAGCGGAGCGGAACAAGAGACCCAGTACTTC. Amino acid sequence: CSARSGAEQETQYF.

The sample holds a few counts of this clonotype. The chain has TRBV29-1 and TRBJ1-2; D not certain. The CDR3 length is 11 residues. Trimming took off 6 bases at V and 4 bases at J, with 9 bases between the two ends. Per the germline V gene, CDR1 is SQVTM and CDR2 is ANQGSEA. DNA for the CDR3: TGCAGCGTATATGATGGCTATGGCTACACCTTC. Translated, it gives CSVYDGYGYTF.

This clonotype has more than one count but fewer than ten. This sequence joins TRBV15 and TRBJ2-7, with a possible D match to TRBD2 (5 bases). With 2 bases removed from V and 2 bases from J, the gap between germline ends came to 16 bases. Germline CDR1 and CDR2: LNHNV and YYDKDF (reference sequence). CDR3 size: 16 residues. This chain's CDR3 is CATSRSATLTTYEQYF. DNA of the CDR3: TGTGCCACCAGCAGATCGGCGACCCTGACTACCTACGAGCAGTACTTC.

This clonotype was found many times. The CDR3 sequence is CASSSGQGTGELFF. CDR3 DNA sequence: TGTGCCAGCAGTTCGGGACAGGGAACCGGGGAGCTGTTTTTT. V is TRBV6-6 and J is TRBJ2-2; 9 nucleotides agree with TRBD1. V gave up 4 bases and J gave up 5 bases; unmatched junction bases: 2. This CDR3 has 14 amino acids. CDR1 and CDR2 from the germline V gene are MNHNY and SVGAGI (reference sequence).

This clonotype occurred a few times. The CDR3 protein is CASSSTAEVAGANVLTF. The DNA of the CDR3 is TGCGCCAGCAGCTCGACAGCGGAAGTAGCTGGGGCCAACGTCCTGACTTTC. V usage is TRBV5-1 and J usage is TRBJ2-6; perhaps D is TRBD1 or TRBD2 (5 bases each). The CDR3 totals 17 residues. The germline V and J ends were trimmed by 3 bases and 2 bases, with 15 bases remaining between them. Germline loops: CDR1 SGHRS, CDR2 YFSETQ.

This clonotype occurred a few times. CDR3 loop: CASSRGDGSTGELFF. For the CDR3, the DNA is TGTGCCAGCAGCCGGGGGGACGGATCCACCGGGGAGCTGTTTTTT. The gene calls are TRBV6-5 and TRBJ2-2; 7 nucleotides align to TRBD2. The CDR3 consists of 15 residues. Trimming removed 6 bases from V and 4 bases from J; junction bases left unmatched: 8. From germline, CDR1 is MNHEY and CDR2 SVGAGI.

This clonotype came up many times. The V gene is TRBV3-1, the J gene TRBJ1-5; D perhaps matches TRBD1 (5 bases). The germline CDR1 and CDR2 sequences are LGHDT and YNNKEL (reference sequence). Trimming pared 3 bases from V and 5 bases from J, leaving 8 bases between. The CDR3 contains 13 residues. CDR3 sequence (DNA): TGTGCCAGCAGCCAGACAGCAGATCAGCCCCAGCATTTT. It encodes CASSQTADQPQHF.

This clonotype was seen many times. The chain has TRBV6-5 and TRBJ1-4; 8 nucleotides line up with TRBD1. Unmatched junction bases numbered 7, after V lost 5 bases and J lost 5 bases. This CDR3 is 15 amino acids long. Germline V gives CDR1 MNHEY, CDR2 SVGAGI. CDR3 coding DNA: TGTGCCAGCAGTACCCAGACAGGGGCGAATGAAAAACTGTTTTTT. It is translated as CASSTQTGANEKLFF.

This clonotype was observed a handful of times. An end of the junction does not agree with germline; a read error may underlie this. V is TRBV18 and J is TRBJ2-2; the match to TRBD1 covers 7 bases. This CDR3 contains 15 residues. Germline values: CDR1 KGHSH, CDR2 LQKENI. Here the CDR3 reads CASSWDSSNTGELVF. CDR3 DNA: TGTGCCAGCTCATGGGACAGCTCGAACACCGGGGAGCTGGTTTTT. Variable domain in full (rest from reference TRBV18 and TRBJ2-2): NAGVMQNPRHLVRRRGQEARLRCSPMKGHSHVYWYRQLPEEGLKFMVYLQKENIIDESGMPKERFSAEFPKEGPSILRIQQVVRGDSAAYFCASSWDSSNTGELVFGEGSRLTVL.

The genes are TRBV11-2 and TRBJ1-1, with D unclear. V lost 5 bases, J lost 1 base, and 23 bases lay in between. The germline CDR1 and CDR2 sequences are SGHAT and FQNNGV. The CDR3 covers 18 residues. The chain's CDR3 is CASSPGRNRRGENTEAFF. The CDR3 bases are TGTGCCAGCAGCCCCGGGAGAAATCGGCGCGGCGAGAACACTGAAGCTTTCTTT.

This clonotype was counted at least ten times. The V gene is TRBV29-1, the J gene TRBJ2-5; 7 bases align to TRBD1. CDR1 and CDR2 (germline): SQVTM, ANQGSEA. There are 15 residues in the CDR3. V shed 2 bases, J shed 1 base, and the junction held 7 bases outside the gene matches. The CDR3 protein is CSVEKTGATQETQYF. DNA for the CDR3: TGCAGCGTTGAAAAAACAGGGGCAACCCAAGAGACCCAGTACTTC.

This clonotype has a count of ten or more. The chain carries TRBV20-1 and TRBJ2-1; 8 bases align to TRBD2. The V gene end was trimmed by 6 bases and the J gene end by 15 bases; junction bases not matched to a gene: 10. Germline values: CDR1 DFQATT, CDR2 SNEGSKA (reference sequence). This CDR3 spans 11 amino acids. The CDR3 bases are TGCAGTGCCGGAGGACTAGCTGGCCGGTTCTTC. Protein sequence: CSAGGLAGRFF.

This chain connects TRBV7-9 to TRBJ1-6; TRBD1 might be the D (5 bases). Germline CDR1 reads SEHNR; CDR2 reads FQNEAQ (reference sequence). V was clipped by 5 bases and J by 11 bases, with 10 bases between them. The CDR3 spans 12 residues. CDR3 amino acids: CASSPGVPPLHF. CDR3 in DNA: TGTGCCAGCAGCCCGGGGGTGCCACCCCTCCACTTT.

This clonotype was observed at least ten times. The rearrangement joins TRBV5-5 to TRBJ2-1, with D unclear. This CDR3 spans 13 amino acids. Between the trimmed V and J ends, which lost 4 bases and 3 bases, there was a span of 8 bases. Per the germline V gene, CDR1 is SGHKS and CDR2 is YYEKEE (reference sequence). DNA for the CDR3: TGTGCCAGCAGCAACAGAGACTACAATGAGCAGTTCTTC. Translation: CASSNRDYNEQFF. The full variable domain, in which reference TRBV5-5 and TRBJ2-1 provide the parts outside the CDR3, is DAGVTQSPTHLIKTRGQQVTLRCSPISGHKSVSWYQQVLGQGPQFIFQYYEKEERGRGNFPDRFSARQFPNYSSELNVNALLLGDSALYLCASSNRDYNEQFFGPGTRLTVL.

Comments on this clonotype: A much larger clone sits a single nucleotide away, making a read error possible. The chain joins TRBV7-2 to TRBJ2-7; the D is unclear. This CDR3 has 12 amino acids. V lost 5 bases to trimming and J lost 6 bases, with 11 bases between them. Per the germline V gene, CDR1 is SGHTA and CDR2 is FQGNSA. The CDR3 loop reads CASSTYLCEQYF. CDR3 coding DNA: TGTGCCAGCAGCACATATCTGTGCGAGCAGTACTTC.

This clonotype was detected only a few times. This chain links TRBV4-1 with TRBJ2-1, with TRBD2 as a possible D gene (6 bases). Germline V gene sequence: CDR1 MGHRA, CDR2 YSYEKL. This CDR3 has 16 amino acids. V was pared by 1 base and J by 4 bases, with 14 bases between. The CDR3 coding sequence is TGCGCCAGCAGCCAAGGTTTAGCGGATACATACAATGAGCAGTTCTTC. This translates into CASSQGLADTYNEQFF.